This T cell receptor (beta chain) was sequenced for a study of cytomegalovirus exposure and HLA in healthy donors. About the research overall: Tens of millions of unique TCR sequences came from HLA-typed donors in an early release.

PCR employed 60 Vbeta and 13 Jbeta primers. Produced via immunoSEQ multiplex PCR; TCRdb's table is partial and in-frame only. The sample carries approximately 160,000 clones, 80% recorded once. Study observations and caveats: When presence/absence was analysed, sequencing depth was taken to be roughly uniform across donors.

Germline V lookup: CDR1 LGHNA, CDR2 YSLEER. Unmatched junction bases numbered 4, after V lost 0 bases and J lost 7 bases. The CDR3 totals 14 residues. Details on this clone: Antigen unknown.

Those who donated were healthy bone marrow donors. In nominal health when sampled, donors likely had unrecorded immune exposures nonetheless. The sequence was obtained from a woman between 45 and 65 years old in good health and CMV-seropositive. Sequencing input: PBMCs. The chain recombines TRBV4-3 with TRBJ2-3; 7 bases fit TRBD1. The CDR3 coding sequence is TGCGCCAGCAGCCAAGAATTAGGGGGCCATACGCAGTATTTT. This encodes CASSQELGGHTQYF.